The 11 T cell receptor beta chains given below trace back to one sample, sequenced in a study of shared clonotypes between healthy human individuals. Data came from immunoSEQ multiplex PCR; TCRdb stores just in-frame clones and leaves some out. Of nearly 750,000 clones listed, over 55% are singletons. The sample taken for sequencing was memory CD4+ T cells sorted from blood. Subset specified: CD45RA-negative fraction. These receptors were collected from a woman aged 25 to 45 in good health.

The rearrangement links TRBV27 to TRBJ2-2; TRBD2 matches at 9 bases. Trimming removed 6 bases from V and 8 bases from J; junction bases left unmatched: 10. There are 15 residues in the CDR3. Germline V gives CDR1 MNHEY, CDR2 SMNVEV (reference sequence). The CDR3 region has the DNA TGTGCCAGCAGGGATATGCGGGAGGGCCTTGGGGAGCTGTTTTTT. This translates into CASRDMREGLGELFF.

The V and J genes are TRBV19 and TRBJ2-7; D call uncertain. The CDR3 runs to 14 residues. The germline V and J ends were trimmed by 0 bases and 4 bases, with 10 bases remaining between them. Per germline, CDR1 LNHDA and CDR2 SQIVND (reference sequence). CDR3 coding DNA: TGTGCCAGTAGTATAGATCTGCAGGCATACGAGCAGTACTTC. Translation: CASSIDLQAYEQYF. The whole variable domain, remainder taken from reference TRBV19 and TRBJ2-7, is DGGITQSPKYLFRKEGQNVTLSCEQNLNHDAMYWYRQDPGQGLRLIYYSQIVNDFQKGDIAEGYSVSREKKESFPLTVTSAQKNPTAFYLCASSIDLQAYEQYFGPGTRLTVT.

Details on this clone: This same CDR3 is encoded by further DNA sequences in the sample. This chain uses TRBV5-1 with TRBJ2-1; 9 nucleotides align to TRBD2. CDR1 and CDR2 from the germline V gene are SGHRS and YFSETQ. V trimming: 0 bases; J trimming: 8 bases; junction bases outside the gene matches: 9. The CDR3 is 16 residues long. The CDR3 region is CASSLGTSGSWDEQFF. CDR3 bases: TGCGCCAGCAGCTTGGGTACTAGCGGGTCCTGGGATGAGCAGTTCTTC.

The rearrangement uses TRBV15 and TRBJ2-7; D remains unclear. This CDR3 is 16 amino acids long. Germline values: CDR1 LNHNV, CDR2 YYDKDF (reference sequence). The V end lost 3 bases, the J end lost 2 bases, and 17 bases lay between the germline ends. CDR3 protein: CATSRSVRRNTYEQYF. In nucleotides, the CDR3 is TGTGCCACCAGCAGGTCTGTTCGGCGAAATACCTACGAGCAGTACTTC.

About this clone itself: Other DNA sequences in this specimen translate into the identical CDR3. The chain employs TRBV4-1 and TRBJ2-7, with D possibly being TRBD2 (5 bases). The CDR3 runs to 14 residues. Trimming pared 4 bases from V and 2 bases from J, leaving 12 bases between. Per germline, CDR1 MGHRA and CDR2 YSYEKL. The CDR3 region has the DNA TGCGCCAGCAGCCCAGAACTAGGTCCCTACGAGCAGTACTTC. Translated: CASSPELGPYEQYF.

The chain recombines TRBV18 with TRBJ2-1; D is undetermined. Trimming removed 1 base from V and 8 bases from J, with 9 bases in between. This CDR3 has 13 residues. Germline V gene data show CDR1 as KGHSH and CDR2 as LQKENI. The CDR3 nucleotides are TGTGCCAGCTCACCACTTGAAAGGCATGAGCAGTTCTTC. Translating gives CASSPLERHEQFF. Together with reference TRBV18 and TRBJ2-1, the CDR3 gives the full variable domain: NAGVMQNPRHLVRRRGQEARLRCSPMKGHSHVYWYRQLPEEGLKFMVYLQKENIIDESGMPKERFSAEFPKEGPSILRIQQVVRGDSAAYFCASSPLERHEQFFGPGTRLTVL.

This clone was observed a handful of times. CDR3 protein: CASSGDSALYDTQYF. CDR3 nucleotides: TGTGCCAGCAGCGGGGACTCCGCACTTTATGATACGCAGTATTTT. The chain combines TRBV28 with TRBJ2-3; D perhaps matches TRBD2 (6 bases). The CDR3 extends over 15 amino acids. Germline CDR1 reads MDHEN; CDR2 reads SYDVKM. V was clipped by 6 bases and J by 6 bases, with 19 bases between them.

This clone was recorded a few times. The chain couples TRBV2 to TRBJ2-5; the D is unclear. Trimming removed 8 bases at V and 1 base at J, with 8 bases between. This CDR3 has 12 amino acids. Germline CDR1 is SNHLY and CDR2 is FYNNEI. The CDR3 reads CASGRIQETQYF. CDR3 bases: TGTGCCAGCGGGCGTATCCAAGAGACCCAGTACTTC.

The V call is TRBV2, the J call TRBJ2-1; 9 bases match TRBD2. The CDR3 consists of 15 residues. V was clipped by 5 bases and J by 7 bases; unmatched bases: 9. Germline V gene lookup returns CDR1 SNHLY and CDR2 FYNNEI. This CDR3 is CASSTGTSFSNEQFF. The DNA of the CDR3 is TGTGCCAGCAGTACTGGGACTAGCTTCAGTAATGAGCAGTTCTTC. Drawing the rest from reference TRBV2 and TRBJ2-1, the complete variable domain is EPEVTQTPSHQVTQMGQEVILRCVPISNHLYFYWYRQILGQKVEFLVSFYNNEISEKSEIFDDQFSVERPDGSNFTLKIRSTKLEDSAMYFCASSTGTSFSNEQFFGPGTRLTVL.

The chain carries TRBV19 and TRBJ2-1; TRBD1 matches 7 bases. The junction had 10 bases not matched to a gene; V was cut back by 7 bases and J by 7 bases. This CDR3 has 14 residues. In germline, CDR1 is LNHDA, CDR2 SQIVND (reference sequence). CDR3 in DNA: TGTGCCAGTAAAACCGGGACAGCCCTGAATGAGCAGTTCTTC. Translating it yields CASKTGTALNEQFF. Looking up the rest from reference TRBV19 and TRBJ2-1 gives the full variable domain: DGGITQSPKYLFRKEGQNVTLSCEQNLNHDAMYWYRQDPGQGLRLIYYSQIVNDFQKGDIAEGYSVSREKKESFPLTVTSAQKNPTAFYLCASKTGTALNEQFFGPGTRLTVL.

The chain employs TRBV7-4 and TRBJ2-6, with D possibly TRBD1 on 6 matching bases. Germline V CDR1 and CDR2: SGHVT, SQSDAQ. The CDR3 extends over 15 amino acids. V was cut by 5 bases and J by 2 bases, with 10 bases left in between. The CDR3 DNA follows: TGTGCCAGCAGCCGCCCAGGGGCTGGGGCCAACGTCCTGACTTTC. This codes for CASSRPGAGANVLTF.